The clone carrying this T cell receptor beta chain occurred once. What it recognizes is unknown. This sample is part of a study of cytomegalovirus exposure and HLA in healthy donors. On the study more broadly: The 120 validation repertoires were reported in a later analysis to have been generated on the same platform as the roughly 720 first-cohort repertoires. Study outcomes and limitations: The classifier reportedly diagnosed cytomegalovirus status with high sensitivity and specificity. Among TCR beta chains, those listed as cytomegalovirus-associated numbered under 200.

The data were produced by immunoSEQ multiplex PCR, yet TCRdb's version contains in-frame clones alone and is incomplete. Here the sample spans 100,000 to 150,000 clones, around 90% being singletons. The CDR3 runs to 13 residues. Trimming removed 5 bases from V and 2 bases from J, with 11 bases in between. Germline V gene sequence: CDR1 SQVTM, CDR2 ANQGSEA. The donors were part of the validation cohort of 120 or so subjects. That cohort was separate from the first cohort, which comprised some 670 subjects. This sequence was found in a young woman in good health and CMV-seronegative. Sequencing input: PBMCs. The chain couples TRBV29-1 to TRBJ2-3; the D is unclear. Written as DNA, the CDR3 is TGCAGCGTTTCCCCCAGGCTCACAGATACGCAGTATTTT. Amino acid sequence: CSVSPRLTDTQYF.